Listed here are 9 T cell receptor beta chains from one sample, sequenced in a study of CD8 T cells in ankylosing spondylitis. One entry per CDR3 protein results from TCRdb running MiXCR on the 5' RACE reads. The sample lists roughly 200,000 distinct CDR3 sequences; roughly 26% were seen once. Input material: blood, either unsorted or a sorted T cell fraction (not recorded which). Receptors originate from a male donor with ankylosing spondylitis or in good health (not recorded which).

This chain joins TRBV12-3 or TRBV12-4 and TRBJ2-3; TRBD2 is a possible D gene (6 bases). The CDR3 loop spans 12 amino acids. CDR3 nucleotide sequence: TGTGCAACCGGGACTAGCACAGATACGCAGTATTTT. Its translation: CATGTSTDTQYF.

CDR3 bases: TGCGCCAGCAGCTCCGACAGAATTTACGAGCAGTACTTC. Amino acids: CASSSDRIYEQYF. V is TRBV5-1 and J is TRBJ2-7, with D possibly TRBD1 on 5 matching bases. The CDR3 has 13 residues. CDR1 and CDR2 from the germline V gene are SGHRS and YFSETQ. Trimming removed 3 bases from V and 4 bases from J, with 11 bases in between.

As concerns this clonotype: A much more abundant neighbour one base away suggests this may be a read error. CDR3 residues: CASSRTFDRQETQHF. DNA of the CDR3: TGTGCCAGCAGTCGCACTTTCGACAGACAAGAGACCCAGCACTTC. The V gene is TRBV6-1, the J gene TRBJ2-5; a weak D match, TRBD1 (5 bases). The CDR3 spans 15 residues. CDR1 MNHNS and CDR2 SASEGT come from the germline V gene.

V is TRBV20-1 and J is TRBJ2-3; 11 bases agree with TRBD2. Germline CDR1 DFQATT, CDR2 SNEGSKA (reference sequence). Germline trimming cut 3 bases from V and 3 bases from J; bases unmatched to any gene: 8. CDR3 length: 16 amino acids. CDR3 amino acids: CSASRNSGRATDTQYF. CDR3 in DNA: TGCAGTGCTAGCAGGAATAGCGGGAGGGCTACAGATACGCAGTATTTT.

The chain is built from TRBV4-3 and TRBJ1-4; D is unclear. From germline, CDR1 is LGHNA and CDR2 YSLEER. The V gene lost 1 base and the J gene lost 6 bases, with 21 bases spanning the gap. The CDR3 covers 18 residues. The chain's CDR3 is CASSQGSLEALVDEKLFF. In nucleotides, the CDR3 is TGCGCCAGCAGCCAAGGGTCGTTAGAGGCACTAGTTGATGAAAAACTGTTTTTT.

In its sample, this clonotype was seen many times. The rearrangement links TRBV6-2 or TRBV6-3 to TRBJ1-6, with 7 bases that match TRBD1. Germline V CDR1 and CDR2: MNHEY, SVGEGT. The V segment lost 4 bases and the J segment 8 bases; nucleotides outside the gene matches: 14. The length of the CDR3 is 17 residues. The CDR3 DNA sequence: TGTGCCAGCAGTTCGTCACAGGGGCCGACCAGTTATTCACCCCTCCACTTT. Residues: CASSSSQGPTSYSPLHF.

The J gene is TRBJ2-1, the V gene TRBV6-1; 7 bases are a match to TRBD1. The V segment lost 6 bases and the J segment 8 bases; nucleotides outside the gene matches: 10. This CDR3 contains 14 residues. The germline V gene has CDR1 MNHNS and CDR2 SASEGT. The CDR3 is CASSAEGGGDEQFF. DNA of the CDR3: TGTGCCAGCAGCGCGGAAGGGGGCGGAGATGAGCAGTTCTTC.

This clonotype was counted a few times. The CDR3: CSVVLGPSNYGYTF. CDR3 nucleotides: TGCAGCGTTGTTCTGGGCCCCTCTAACTATGGCTACACCTTC. The chain couples TRBV29-1 to TRBJ1-2, with no clear D. Germline-derived CDR1 and CDR2 are SQVTM and ANQGSEA. There are 14 residues in the CDR3. Trimming removed 4 bases at V and 0 bases at J, with 12 bases between.

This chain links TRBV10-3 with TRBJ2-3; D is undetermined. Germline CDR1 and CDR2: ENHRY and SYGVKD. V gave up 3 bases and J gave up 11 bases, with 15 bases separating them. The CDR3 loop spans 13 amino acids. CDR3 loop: CAISELLPSEQYF. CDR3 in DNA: TGTGCCATCAGTGAACTGTTGCCGTCTGAGCAGTATTTT.